Below are 18 T cell receptor beta chains sequenced from a single sample in a study of identical twins. TCRdb reanalysed the 5' RACE reads using MiXCR and keeps one entry per CDR3 protein. The repertoire includes about 220,000 distinct CDR3 sequences, approximately 7.1% of them detected once, and 13% to 15% sits in the top ten. The sample was also reused in another study, on T cells expressing NK-cell markers.

The sample consisted of CD8+ T cells sorted from blood. These receptor sequences come from a woman younger than 35 in good health.

The J gene is TRBJ2-1, the V gene TRBV20-1; D gene uncertain. V was trimmed by 0 bases and J by 6 bases, leaving 3 bases between them. CDR1 is DFQATT and CDR2 is SNEGSKA in the germline V gene (reference sequence). CDR3 length: 11 amino acids. Here the CDR3 reads CSAREANEQFF. In DNA form, the CDR3 reads TGCAGTGCTAGAGAGGCCAATGAGCAGTTCTTC.

This clonotype has a handful of counts. The CDR3 here is CASSLDQTSGRSYNEQFF. The CDR3 nucleotides are TGTGCCAGCAGCTTAGACCAAACTAGCGGACGTTCCTACAATGAGCAGTTCTTC. The chain couples TRBV11-1 to TRBJ2-1; 8 nucleotides match TRBD2. CDR1 and CDR2 (germline): SGHAT, FQDESV (reference sequence). The CDR3 consists of 18 residues. The V segment lost 1 base and the J segment 1 base; nucleotides outside the gene matches: 9.

This clonotype was seen a few times. V is TRBV27 and J is TRBJ2-7; a possible D gene is TRBD1 (5 bases). Trimming took off 4 bases at V and 6 bases at J, with 10 bases between the two ends. There are 12 residues in the CDR3. The germline V gene has CDR1 MNHEY and CDR2 SMNVEV (reference sequence). CDR3 in DNA: TGTGCCAGCAGTTGGGCAAGGGGCGAGCAGTACTTC. Its protein is CASSWARGEQYF.

The sample holds many counts of this clonotype. The chain links TRBV5-6 to TRBJ1-1; D unclear. CDR1 is SGHDT and CDR2 is YYEEEE in the germline V gene. V gave up 2 bases and J gave up 4 bases, with 6 bases separating them. This CDR3 has 12 residues. In DNA form, the CDR3 reads TGTGCCAGCAGCTTAGGGAGCACTGAAGCTTTCTTT. This gives the protein CASSLGSTEAFF.

The V and J genes are TRBV9 and TRBJ1-1; possible D gene TRBD1, 5 bases. Trimming removed 3 bases at V and 5 bases at J, with 14 bases between. The CDR3 has 14 residues. Germline V lookup: CDR1 SGDLS, CDR2 YYNGEE. CDR3 residues: CASSGALGGTEAFF. CDR3 nucleotide sequence: TGTGCCAGCAGCGGAGCCCTCGGGGGGACTGAAGCTTTCTTT.

V and J are TRBV20-1 and TRBJ2-3, with 14 bases that match TRBD2. Germline CDR1 and CDR2: DFQATT and SNEGSKA (reference sequence). V lost 3 bases, J lost 0 bases, and 11 bases stayed unmatched. There are 19 residues in the CDR3. CDR3 in DNA: TGCAGTGCTAGGGCCCCCGGGACTAGCGGGAGAAGTAGCACAGATACGCAGTATTTT. It encodes CSARAPGTSGRSSTDTQYF.

There are many counts of this clonotype. The chain couples TRBV10-3 to TRBJ2-2; D possibly corresponds to TRBD1 (5 bases). Germline V lookup: CDR1 ENHRY, CDR2 SYGVKD. Trimming shortened V by 0 bases and J by 7 bases, and 9 bases separated the two germline ends. The CDR3 extends over 14 amino acids. This CDR3 is CAISESPDSGELFF. CDR3 DNA: TGTGCCATCAGTGAGTCCCCTGACAGCGGGGAGCTGTTTTTT.

CDR3 sequence: CVARDGYNEQFF. The CDR3 DNA follows: TGCGTGGCCCGGGACGGCTACAATGAGCAGTTCTTC. This chain connects TRBV29-1 to TRBJ2-1; D may correspond to TRBD1 or TRBD2 (5 bases each). Germline assignment: CDR1 SQVTM and CDR2 ANQGSEA. The CDR3 has 12 residues.

The genes are TRBV20-1 and TRBJ2-4; no clear D gene. The germline CDR1 and CDR2 sequences are DFQATT and SNEGSKA (reference sequence). CDR3 length equals 13 residues. Trimming took 2 bases from V and 3 from J, leaving 8 bases between them. The CDR3 DNA sequence: TGCAGTGCTAGATCTGGGCTCAAAAACATTCAGTACTTC. As protein: CSARSGLKNIQYF.

This clonotype was observed many times. The J gene is TRBJ2-1, the V gene TRBV9; possible D gene TRBD1, 5 bases. The germline V and J ends were trimmed by 3 bases and 12 bases, with 10 bases remaining between them. The CDR3 contains 11 residues. CDR1 SGDLS and CDR2 YYNGEE come from the germline V gene. The CDR3 sequence is CASSAPGLQFF. The CDR3 nucleotides are TGTGCCAGCAGCGCGCCAGGGTTGCAGTTCTTC.

This clonotype turned up a few times. The junction does not match germline at one end; this may be a read error. The chain employs TRBV7-9 and TRBJ2-1; D is unresolved. Germline CDR1 reads SEHNR; CDR2 reads FQNEAQ (reference sequence). The CDR3 contains 13 residues. CDR3 residues: CAGSRTRIGEQFF. The CDR3 DNA is TGTGCCGGCAGCCGAACAAGGATAGGGGAGCAGTTCTTC.

This clonotype was detected only a few times. This chain connects TRBV27 to TRBJ2-1; D possibly uses TRBD1 or TRBD2 (6 bases each). The V gene lost 6 bases and the J gene lost 9 bases, with 18 bases spanning the gap. The germline V gene has CDR1 MNHEY and CDR2 SMNVEV (reference sequence). The CDR3 loop spans 14 amino acids. CDR3 nucleotides: TGTGCCAGCAGCCGAGGGGGGCCGAAAGGTGAGCAGTTCTTC. Translation: CASSRGGPKGEQFF.

This clonotype occurred many times. The rearrangement uses TRBV9 and TRBJ2-3, with TRBD2 matching over 13 bases. The CDR3 has 17 residues. Germline CDR1 SGDLS, CDR2 YYNGEE. V trimming: 4 bases; J trimming: 2 bases; junction bases outside the gene matches: 7. CDR3 loop: CASSSRLAGGLTDTQYF. The CDR3 DNA follows: TGTGCCAGCAGCTCTCGACTAGCGGGGGGTCTCACAGATACGCAGTATTTT.

The chain carries TRBV16 and TRBJ1-5, with 10 bases identical to TRBD1. With V trimmed by 1 base and J by 2 bases, 8 bases remained unmatched. The CDR3 runs 18 residues. CDR1 is KGHSY, CDR2 FQNENV, per germline. The CDR3 protein is CASSQYLGQGLGNQPQHF. Written as DNA, the CDR3 is TGTGCCAGCAGCCAATACCTGGGACAGGGGCTGGGCAATCAGCCCCAGCATTTT.

The V gene is TRBV27, the J gene TRBJ1-2; 9 bases are a match to TRBD1. The ends lost 8 bases at V and 2 bases at J; junction bases unmatched: 9. Germline V gene data show CDR1 as MNHEY and CDR2 as SMNVEV (reference sequence). The CDR3 is made up of 15 amino acids. The CDR3 DNA sequence: TGTGCCAGCGGAAAGCAAGGACAGGGGAACTATGGCTACACCTTC. This gives the protein CASGKQGQGNYGYTF.

The chain links TRBV7-9 to TRBJ2-7, with D tentatively TRBD1 (5 bases). There are 13 residues in the CDR3. Deletions cut 5 bases from V and 3 bases from J, with 11 bases between. CDR1 SEHNR and CDR2 FQNEAQ come from the germline V gene (reference sequence). The DNA of the CDR3 is TGTGCCAGCAGCACCACAGACAGCTACGAGCAGTACTTC. This translates into CASSTTDSYEQYF.

This clonotype was seen many times. The chain links TRBV29-1 to TRBJ2-3, with 8 nucleotides matching TRBD2. The CDR3 loop spans 17 amino acids. V lost 4 bases, J lost 0 bases, and 12 bases stayed unmatched. The germline CDR1 and CDR2 sequences are SQVTM and ANQGSEA. The CDR3 DNA reads TGCAGCGTTGGAGGCCCTAGCGGGCTGTCTAGCACAGATACGCAGTATTTT. Protein sequence: CSVGGPSGLSSTDTQYF.

The chain is built from TRBV12-3 or TRBV12-4 and TRBJ2-3; 7 nucleotides align to TRBD2. The junction had 9 bases not matched to a gene; V was cut back by 4 bases and J by 5 bases. There are 15 residues in the CDR3. The CDR3 coding sequence is TGTGCCAGCAGTTATGGGGAGGGACTACGAGATACGCAGTATTTT. Translation: CASSYGEGLRDTQYF.